A single sample is the source of the 21 T cell receptor beta chains below, sequenced in a study of T cells in Graves' hyperthyroidism and ophthalmopathy (dated by TCRdb to between 2018 and 2021). The library was made by multiplex PCR. The listed sequencing device is Illumina HiSeq 2000. Amplification of TCR beta CDR3 regions was carried out from RNA transcripts. The first round of RT-PCR for the TCR CDR3 was performed with the HTBI primer set and the Qiagen OneStep RT-PCR kit. The public reads were quality trimmed at Q25 with fastp and then assembled into clones with MiXCR by TCRdb, keeping productive beta chains. One record per CDR3 amino acid sequence lists the most common genes and DNA. The sample yields more than 250,000 distinct CDR3 sequences; 13% to 15% were counted once. The ten top clones hold around 31% of the sample. What was sequenced was blood. The source of these receptors is a woman between 50 and 59 years old with Graves' hyperthyroidism that later progressed to Graves' ophthalmopathy.

The chain links TRBV30 to TRBJ2-2; TRBD2 aligns across 8 bases. Germline CDR1 is GTSNPN and CDR2 is SVGIG (reference sequence). V was clipped by 6 bases and J by 2 bases; unmatched bases: 8. The CDR3 covers 15 residues. CDR3 in DNA: TGTGCCTGTAGTAGCGGGACACCTAACACCGGGGAGCTGTTTTTT. Translation: CACSSGTPNTGELFF.

This clonotype was recorded once. A much more abundant neighbour one base away suggests this may be a read error. In DNA form, the CDR3 reads TGTGCCTGCAGCGGGACAGGTTTTAATTCACCCCTCCACTTT. Translating it yields CACSGTGFNSPLHF. The V gene is TRBV2, the J gene TRBJ1-6; TRBD1 matches 8 bases. This CDR3 spans 14 amino acids. In germline, CDR1 is SNHLY, CDR2 FYNNEI.

The CDR3 loop is CASRSGGLAGTWAGELFF. CDR3 bases: TGTGCCAGCAGGTCCGGAGGACTAGCGGGAACGTGGGCCGGGGAGCTGTTTTTT. V and J are TRBV7-2 and TRBJ2-2, with TRBD2 matching over 12 bases. The length of the CDR3 is 18 residues. Germline V lookup: CDR1 SGHTA, CDR2 FQGNSA. V shed 6 bases and J 6 bases; nucleotides not matched to a gene: 14.

At least ten counts were recorded for this clonotype. This chain connects TRBV2 to TRBJ1-1, with a tentative D call TRBD1 (5 bases). Per germline, CDR1 SNHLY and CDR2 FYNNEI. V was clipped by 9 bases and J by 3 bases, with 11 bases between them. CDR3 size: 12 residues. The CDR3, as DNA: TGTGCCAGAGATGACAGAGACACTGAAGCTTTCTTT. Protein: CARDDRDTEAFF.

The table lists this clonotype with many counts. The genes are TRBV11-2 and TRBJ1-3; D is unresolved. V was clipped by 3 bases and J by 3 bases, with 6 bases between them. The CDR3 has 13 amino acids. CDR1 is SGHAT, CDR2 FQNNGV, per germline. The CDR3 loop reads CASSLTDGNTIYF. The CDR3 region has the DNA TGTGCCAGCAGCTTGACGGATGGAAACACCATATATTTT.

This clonotype was detected many times. V and J are TRBV11-3 and TRBJ1-1; weak D call: TRBD1 (6 bases). From germline, CDR1 is SGHNT and CDR2 YENEEA. The CDR3 spans 14 residues. The V end was cut by 5 bases, the J end by 5 bases, with 15 bases between. The CDR3 protein is CASSPRGGATEAFF. The DNA of the CDR3 is TGTGCCAGCAGCCCCCGGGGGGGGGCGACTGAAGCTTTCTTT. Variable domain in full (rest from reference TRBV11-3 and TRBJ1-1): EAGVVQSPRYKIIEKKQPVAFWCNPISGHNTLYWYLQNLGQGPELLIRYENEEAVDDSQLPKDRFSAERLKGVDSTLKIQPAELGDSAVYLCASSPRGGATEAFFGQGTRLTVV.

This clonotype has a count of ten or more. The V gene is TRBV27, the J gene TRBJ2-7, with 9 bases identical to TRBD1. V was pared by 3 bases and J by 2 bases, with 14 bases of the junction left unmatched. Germline loops: CDR1 MNHEY, CDR2 SMNVEV (reference sequence). The CDR3 extends over 18 amino acids. The DNA for the CDR3 is TGTGCCAGCAGTTTCCGGGACAGGGTCGGGAGCCACCCCTACGAGCAGTACTTC. This encodes CASSFRDRVGSHPYEQYF.

This sequence joins TRBV6-1 and TRBJ1-2; D is unresolved. The CDR3 is 11 residues long. Looked up from germline, CDR1 is MNHNS and CDR2 is SASEGT. V gave up 10 bases and J gave up 6 bases, with 12 bases separating them. The CDR3 DNA reads as TGTGCCACCGGGGATACTGATGGCTACACCTTC. Translated: CATGDTDGYTF.

The CDR3: CASSLAEVRTYEQYF. CDR3 DNA sequence: TGTGCCAGCAGCTTAGCAGAGGTTAGAACCTACGAGCAGTACTTC. The V call is TRBV7-6, the J call TRBJ2-7; D is undetermined. Between the trimmed V and J ends, which lost 0 bases and 2 bases, there was a span of 11 bases. The CDR3 length is 15 residues. Germline CDR1 and CDR2: SGHVS and FNYEAQ. Variable domain in full (rest from reference TRBV7-6 and TRBJ2-7): GAGVSQSPRYKVTKRGQDVALRCDPISGHVSLYWYRQALGQGPEFLTYFNYEAQQDKSGLPNDRFSAERPEGSISTLTIQRTEQRDSAMYRCASSLAEVRTYEQYFGPGTRLTVT.

V and J are TRBV7-2 and TRBJ1-3; no reliable D call. This CDR3 has 16 amino acids. In germline, CDR1 is SGHTA, CDR2 FQGNSA. Trimming shortened V by 2 bases and J by 7 bases, and 18 bases separated the two germline ends. The CDR3 coding sequence is TGTGCCAGCAGCTTAAGCCCAGGATACTTGGGGAACACCATATATTTT. Amino acids: CASSLSPGYLGNTIYF.

The sample holds many counts of this clonotype. V is TRBV5-1 and J is TRBJ2-1, with D unresolved. The germline gives CDR1 SGHRS, CDR2 YFSETQ. Trimming cost V 4 bases and J 2 bases, with 22 bases left between them. There are 18 residues in the CDR3. The CDR3 DNA follows: TGCGCCAGCAGCCCGCCCCGTACTGGTTTAGGTCCCTACAATGAGCAGTTCTTC. It codes for CASSPPRTGLGPYNEQFF.

This clonotype was detected many times. The chain carries TRBV28 and TRBJ2-5; 9 bases map to TRBD1. V dropped 5 bases and J dropped 2; count of bases not matched to a gene: 6. This CDR3 contains 15 residues. The V gene's germline CDR1 is MDHEN and CDR2 SYDVKM. CDR3 protein: CASSPGTGNQETQYF. Written as DNA, the CDR3 is TGTGCCAGCAGTCCCGGGACAGGGAATCAAGAGACCCAGTACTTC.

This clonotype has only a few counts. The rearrangement joins TRBV5-1 to TRBJ1-2; 8 positions agree with TRBD1. CDR1 and CDR2 from the germline V gene are SGHRS and YFSETQ. The CDR3 spans 12 residues. V was pared by 2 bases and J by 7 bases, with 1 base of the junction left unmatched. The CDR3 reads CASSLDRGGYTF. The CDR3 DNA sequence: TGCGCCAGCAGCTTAGACAGGGGTGGCTACACCTTC.

This clonotype was seen repeatedly, ten times or more. The V call is TRBV27, the J call TRBJ2-5; the D gene is possibly TRBD1 (5 bases). V gave up 6 bases and J gave up 4 bases, with 18 bases separating them. The CDR3 loop spans 15 amino acids. Germline V CDR1 and CDR2: MNHEY, SMNVEV (reference sequence). The CDR3 nucleotides are TGTGCCAGCAGCCGATTCCAGGGTACCCGAGAGACCCAGTACTTC. Its protein product is CASSRFQGTRETQYF.

This clonotype occurred a few times. This sequence joins TRBV19 and TRBJ1-1; 9 nucleotides align to TRBD1. The CDR3 has 14 amino acids. Unmatched junction bases numbered 3, after V lost 3 bases and J lost 4 bases. Germline lookup yields CDR1 LNHDA and CDR2 SQIVND (reference sequence). The CDR3, as DNA: TGTGCCAGTAGTATGGGACAGGGCGGCACTGAAGCTTTCTTT. It translates to CASSMGQGGTEAFF.

V is TRBV19 and J is TRBJ2-5, with 14 bases fitting TRBD2. The CDR3 is 19 amino acids. Germline V gene lookup returns CDR1 LNHDA and CDR2 SQIVND (reference sequence). Trimming took 7 bases from V and 2 from J; bases not matched to a gene: 15. CDR3 residues: CASNPVRGLAGEEQETQYF. CDR3 nucleotide sequence: TGTGCCAGTAACCCGGTAAGGGGACTAGCGGGAGAGGAGCAAGAGACCCAGTACTTC.

The chain is built from TRBV20-1 and TRBJ2-7, with no clear D. CDR1 is DFQATT and CDR2 is SNEGSKA in the germline V gene (reference sequence). Trimming took off 5 bases at V and 6 bases at J, with 17 bases between the two ends. The CDR3 sequence is 13 residues long. In nucleotides, the CDR3 is TGCAGTGCTTTCGAGTTTGGGCATGGCGAGCAGTACTTC. It yields the protein CSAFEFGHGEQYF.

There are many counts of this clonotype. The V and J genes are TRBV2 and TRBJ2-5, with a weak D call TRBD1 (6 bases). The germline V gene has CDR1 SNHLY and CDR2 FYNNEI. The CDR3 is 14 residues long. V shed 7 bases and J shed 7 bases, with 19 bases lying between them. CDR3 region: CASIVGPLGGTQYF. CDR3 bases: TGTGCCAGCATAGTCGGTCCTCTAGGGGGGACCCAGTACTTC.

This clonotype was counted many times. CDR3 protein: CASSLPGTSGMHEQFF. CDR3 bases: TGTGCCAGCAGCCTACCGGGGACTAGCGGGATGCATGAGCAGTTCTTC. The rearrangement links TRBV3-1 to TRBJ2-1, with 13 nucleotides matching TRBD2. Per germline, CDR1 LGHDT and CDR2 YNNKEL (reference sequence). The CDR3 is made up of 16 amino acids. Losses at the gene ends were 4 bases for V and 8 bases for J; bases not matched to a gene: 8.

Ten or more counts support this clonotype. Here the CDR3 DNA reads TGTGCCAGCAGTGGACAGGGAGTGGGGCTTAATTCACCCCTCCACTTT. It yields the protein CASSGQGVGLNSPLHF. The rearrangement uses TRBV6-1 and TRBJ1-6; the match to TRBD1 covers 7 bases. Germline trimming cut 4 bases from V and 6 bases from J; bases unmatched to any gene: 9. This CDR3 has 16 residues. The germline gives CDR1 MNHNS, CDR2 SASEGT.

In its sample, this clonotype was seen a few times. V and J are TRBV7-9 and TRBJ2-7; D is perhaps TRBD1 (5 bases). Germline-derived CDR1 and CDR2 are SEHNR and FQNEAQ (reference sequence). V was clipped by 1 base and J by 4 bases, with 14 bases between them. The CDR3 runs to 15 residues. The CDR3 reads CASSLGPGQEYEQYF. The CDR3 DNA is TGTGCCAGCAGCTTAGGTCCAGGGCAAGAGTACGAGCAGTACTTC.